These 10 T cell receptor beta chains share one sample of origin, sequenced in a study of shared clonotypes between healthy human individuals. Assay used: immunoSEQ multiplex PCR; TCRdb lists only in-frame clones, some missing. The sample includes under 750,000 clones, 72% of them seen just once. The sequenced material came from memory CD4+ T cells sorted from blood. Sample subset: CD45RA-negative fraction. These TCRs come from a woman aged 25 to 39 in good health.

The chain recombines TRBV11-2 with TRBJ2-1; D is undetermined. The CDR3 length is 13 residues. The V end lost 3 bases, the J end lost 7 bases, and 10 bases lay between the germline ends. CDR1 and CDR2 from the germline V gene are SGHAT and FQNNGV. CDR3 DNA: TGTGCCAGCAGCTTGGACCCGGTTAATGAGCAGTTCTTC. It specifies CASSLDPVNEQFF.

V is TRBV11-2 and J is TRBJ2-2; 11 nucleotides agree with TRBD2. This CDR3 contains 16 residues. Trimming removed 1 base from V and 7 bases from J; junction bases left unmatched: 5. Germline V gene data show CDR1 as SGHAT and CDR2 as FQNNGV. CDR3 sequence reads: CASSLGLAGGLGELFF. In nucleotides, the CDR3 is TGTGCCAGCAGCTTAGGGCTAGCGGGAGGTCTCGGGGAGCTGTTTTTT.

The chain recombines TRBV28 with TRBJ2-5, with 13 positions matching TRBD2. The J call may not be correct, given that the DNA end is closer to TRBJ2-7. CDR3 size: 15 residues. Germline V gene sequence: CDR1 MDHEN, CDR2 SYDVKM. The CDR3 nucleotides are TGTGCCGCCACGACTAGCGGGAGGACATCCTACGAGCAGTACTTC. Encoded protein: CAATTSGRTSYEQYF.

The chain recombines TRBV16 with TRBJ1-3, with D perhaps TRBD1 (6 bases). Trimming left V 0 bases short and J 7 bases short, with 19 bases between. This CDR3 has 17 residues. From germline, CDR1 is KGHSY and CDR2 FQNENV. The DNA for the CDR3 is TGTGCCAGCAGCCAATCCTCCGGGGGGGGCCTGAGGAACACCATATATTTT. It encodes CASSQSSGGGLRNTIYF.

J is TRBJ2-3 and V is TRBV9, with 14 bases fitting TRBD2. This CDR3 is built from 18 residues. Germline V CDR1 and CDR2: SGDLS, YYNGEE. The trim removed 1 base at V and 3 bases at J, leaving 7 bases unmatched. The CDR3 is CASSVSGLAGDITDTQYF. In DNA, the CDR3 is TGTGCCAGCAGCGTATCGGGACTAGCGGGAGATATTACAGATACGCAGTATTTT.

A few counts support this clone. The V call is TRBV29-1, the J call TRBJ1-2, with a possible D match to TRBD1 (6 bases). The CDR3 covers 15 residues. Trimming pared 8 bases from V and 0 bases from J, leaving 19 bases between. In germline, CDR1 is SQVTM, CDR2 ANQGSEA. CDR3 nucleotide sequence: TGCAGCTCCTCACGGACAGTTCCAGCTAACTATGGCTACACCTTC. Protein product: CSSSRTVPANYGYTF.

On this clone: The same CDR3 arises from other DNA sequences in this sample as well. This chain joins TRBV6-1 and TRBJ1-5; D is uncertain. The CDR3 sequence is 13 residues long. Trimming cost V 2 bases and J 4 bases, with 6 bases left between them. Germline V gene sequence: CDR1 MNHNS, CDR2 SASEGT. CDR3 in amino acids: CASSEPSNQPQHF. CDR3 DNA sequence: TGTGCCAGCAGTGAACCATCAAATCAGCCCCAGCATTTT.

This clone was observed once. This chain connects TRBV25-1 to TRBJ2-2; D unclear. Germline loops: CDR1 MGHDK, CDR2 SYGVNS. The CDR3 is 16 amino acids. Trimming took off 2 bases at V and 4 bases at J, with 14 bases between the two ends. The CDR3, as DNA: TGTGCCAGCAGTGAAAATTTAGCCCATAGCACCGGGGAGCTGTTTTTT. Translation gives CASSENLAHSTGELFF.

This clone showed up just a few times. This specimen includes other DNA sequences encoding the same CDR3. The chain is built from TRBV5-4 and TRBJ2-5, with TRBD2 matching 7 bases. Germline trimming cut 2 bases from V and 5 bases from J; bases unmatched to any gene: 9. The CDR3 consists of 15 residues. CDR1 is SGHNT, CDR2 YYREEE, per germline (reference sequence). The CDR3 nucleotides are TGTGCCAGCAGCTTTGGGGGAGGGCCCGCGGAGACCCAGTACTTC. Protein sequence: CASSFGGGPAETQYF.

The CDR3 nucleotides read TGTGCCAGCAGCCAAGTGGAGAGGGAGCTGTTTTTT. Translated: CASSQVERELFF. V gene TRBV4-2 combines with J gene TRBJ2-2, with D unresolved. CDR1 and CDR2 from the germline V gene are LGHNA and YNFKEQ. The CDR3 consists of 12 residues. The V and J ends lost 1 base and 9 bases respectively, with 6 bases between them.